This TCR beta chain came from a study of cytomegalovirus exposure and HLA in healthy donors. PCR was performed using 60 Vbeta and 13 Jbeta primers. Libraries were prepared by immunoSEQ multiplex PCR; TCRdb keeps only in-frame clonotypes and omits some of them. Its table records just over 150,000 clones. V gave up 0 bases and J gave up 0 bases, with 6 bases separating them. In germline, CDR1 is ENHRY, CDR2 SYGVKD. The CDR3 has 15 residues. Study-wide results and limits: Reported performance of the classifier showed diagnosis of cytomegalovirus status with high specificity and sensitivity. At a 0.05 false discovery rate, a later analysis found approximately 15,000 TCR beta sequences to be associated with HLA alleles.

As concerns this clone: What it binds is not known.

The sequencing input was PBMCs. The TCR sequence derives from an older woman in good health and CMV-seronegative. The chain couples TRBV10-3 to TRBJ1-3; D unclear. The CDR3 is CAISESGSSGNTIYF. DNA for the CDR3: TGTGCCATCAGTGAGTCTGGTAGCTCTGGAAACACCATATATTTT.